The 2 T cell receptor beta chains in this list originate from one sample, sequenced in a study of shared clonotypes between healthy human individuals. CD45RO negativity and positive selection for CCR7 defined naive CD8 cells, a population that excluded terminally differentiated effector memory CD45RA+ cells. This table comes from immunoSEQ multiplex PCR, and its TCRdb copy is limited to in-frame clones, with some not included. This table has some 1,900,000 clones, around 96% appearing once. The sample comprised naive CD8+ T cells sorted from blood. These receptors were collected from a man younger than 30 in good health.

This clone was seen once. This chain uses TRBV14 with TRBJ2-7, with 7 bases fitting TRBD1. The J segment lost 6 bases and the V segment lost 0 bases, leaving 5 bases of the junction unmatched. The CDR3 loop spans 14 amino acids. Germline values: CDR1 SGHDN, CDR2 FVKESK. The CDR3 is CASSQEGQSPEQYF. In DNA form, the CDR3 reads TGTGCCAGCAGCCAAGAGGGACAGTCCCCCGAGCAGTACTTC. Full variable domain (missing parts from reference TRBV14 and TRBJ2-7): EAGVTQFPSHSVIEKGQTVTLRCDPISGHDNLYWYRRVMGKEIKFLLHFVKESKQDESGMPNNRFLAERTGGTYSTLKVQPAELEDSGVYFCASSQEGQSPEQYFGPGTRLTVT.

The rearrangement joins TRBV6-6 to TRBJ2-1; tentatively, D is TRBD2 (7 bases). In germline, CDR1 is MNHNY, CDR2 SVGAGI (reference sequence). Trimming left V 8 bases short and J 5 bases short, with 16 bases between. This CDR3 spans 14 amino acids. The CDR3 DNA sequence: TGTGCCAGCGATTGGGGGGGCACGAACAATGAGCAGTTCTTC. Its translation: CASDWGGTNNEQFF.